Listed below are T cell receptor beta chains from one sample, sequenced in a study of T-cell reconstitution after alpha-beta-depleted transplantation in children. TCRdb redid the calling of the PCR reads with MiXCR, one entry per CDR3 protein. The sample lists roughly 670,000 distinct CDR3 sequences; around 12% were seen once. Sequenced material: PBMCs, taken before TCRalphabeta/CD19-depleted stem cell transplant. These receptors were taken from a girl aged 2 to 9 with congenital amegakaryocytic thrombocytopenia, due to receive a stem cell transplant. Each CDR3 is given with its conserved first and last residue. The D gene is left open where the match is weak. Rows give clone size only sometimes, using once, few, many, or a class for an expanded clone.

>TRBD1|many|TRBJ2-7|TRBV7-9
TGTGCCAGCAGCTTAAGGGGACAGTTTTACGAGCAGTACTTC
CASSLRGQFYEQYF
>TRBD1|many|TRBJ1-5|TRBV12-3/TRBV12-4
TGTGCCAGCAGTTTAGCCGGGACAGTCGATCAGCCCCAGCATTTT
CASSLAGTVDQPQHF
>.|few|TRBJ1-5|TRBV30
TGTGCCTGGAGTGTAGGCCCGCTGCAGCCCCAGCATTTT
CAWSVGPLQPQHF
>TRBD1|.|TRBJ2-2|TRBV7-8
TGTGCCAGCAGCTTAGCCAGGGACAGCCCGAACACCGGGGAGCTGTTTTTT
CASSLARDSPNTGELFF
>TRBD1|.|TRBJ2-7|TRBV5-1
TGCGCCAGCAGCACCGGGACAGCGCGCTCCGAGCAGTACTTC
CASSTGTARSEQYF
>.|many|TRBJ2-3|TRBV11-1
TGTGCCAGCAGCCCTAGCCGCGATACGCAGTATTTT
CASSPSRDTQYF
>TRBD1|.|TRBJ1-2|TRBV6-5
TGTGCCAGCAGTTACTCGAGCGCGGGACAGGAGGGTGGCCACACCTTC
CASSYSSAGQEGGHTF
>TRBD2|many|TRBJ2-1|TRBV20-1
TGCAGTCCACTAGCGGGAGTGCTTTACAATGAGCAGTTCTTC
CSPLAGVLYNEQFF
>.|many|TRBJ2-7|TRBV12-5
TGTGCTAGTGGTTTGGTGGCGACAGGCCCAACCTACGAGCAGTACTTC
CASGLVATGPTYEQYF
>.|many|TRBJ2-3|TRBV29-1
TGCAGCGGGGTAAGGGTGGGCACAGATACGCAGTATTTT
CSGVRVGTDTQYF
>.|.|TRBJ1-5|TRBV29-1
TGCAGCGTTATTGACAGTAGCAATCAGCCCCAGCATTTT
CSVIDSSNQPQHF
>.|few|TRBJ2-7|TRBV20-1
TGCAGTGCTAGCGCCCGCTCCTACGAGCAGTACTTC
CSASARSYEQYF
>.|many|TRBJ2-5|TRBV21-1
TGTGCCAGCGGGCCGGGCCGTCAAGAGACCCAGTACTTC
CASGPGRQETQYF
>.|many|TRBJ1-5|TRBV7-8
TGTGCCAGCAGCTTAAATGGCTATAGCAATCAGCCCCAGCATTTT
CASSLNGYSNQPQHF
>.|.|TRBJ1-5|TRBV4-1
TGCGCCAGCAGCCAAAGTCTCCGGAATCAGCCCCAGCATTTT
CASSQSLRNQPQHF
>.|.|TRBJ1-5|TRBV5-1
TGCGCCAGCAGCTTGGAAAGGGGAGGCCAGCCCCAGCATTTT
CASSLERGGQPQHF
>.|many|TRBJ2-7|TRBV28
TGTGCCAGCAGTTCGGGCCGAGAAGACGCCTACGAGCAGTACTTC
CASSSGREDAYEQYF
>.|few|TRBJ2-7|TRBV27
TGTGCCAGCAGAGAATTGGGTATGGGGAACTACGAGCAGTACTTC
CASRELGMGNYEQYF
>.|few|TRBJ2-3|TRBV1
TGCACCAGCAGCCAAGATCCTTCCCGGACGAGCACAGATACGCAGTATTTT
CTSSQDPSRTSTDTQYF
>TRBD2|.|TRBJ2-3|TRBV7-2
TGTGCCAGCAGCCCAGGGACTACCCCGGATACGCAGTATTTT
CASSPGTTPDTQYF
>.|few|TRBJ2-1|TRBV5-1
TGCGCCAGCAGCTTGGCCGCCTCGGGCCTGAACTCCTACAATGAGCAGTTCTTC
CASSLAASGLNSYNEQFF
>TRBD2|few|TRBJ2-3|TRBV15
TGTGCCACTCTCGATGGCGCGGGGAGGGGCACAGATACGCAGTATTTT
CATLDGAGRGTDTQYF
>.|.|TRBJ1-2|TRBV20-1
TGCAGTGCTAGAGACGGGGATTCCTATGGCTACACCTTC
CSARDGDSYGYTF
>.|many|TRBJ2-2|TRBV7-9
TGTGCCAGCAGCCGAACAGGGAGGGACACCGGGGAGCTGTTTTTT
CASSRTGRDTGELFF
>.|many|TRBJ2-2|TRBV12-3/TRBV12-4
TGTGCCAGCAACCACGGGGGGCGGATCGGGGAGCTGTTTTTT
CASNHGGRIGELFF
>.|many|TRBJ2-5|TRBV4-1
TGCGCCAGCAGCCAAGATCTCGTCGGGGAAGAGACCCAGTACTTC
CASSQDLVGEETQYF
>TRBD1|.|TRBJ2-1|TRBV30
TGTGCCTGGAGTGACAGGGGTTGGAATGAGCAGTTCTTC
CAWSDRGWNEQFF
>.|few|TRBJ2-1|TRBV20-1
TGCAGTGTAGGATTGCGGGACAGTTACAATGAGCAGTTCTTC
CSVGLRDSYNEQFF
>TRBD2|few|TRBJ2-5|TRBV5-1
TGCGCCAGCAGCTTGTTTGCGGGAGTCGAGGAGACCCAGTACTTC
CASSLFAGVEETQYF
>.|many|TRBJ2-7|TRBV5-1
TGCGCCAGCAGCTTGGCTAGCCTGAACGAGCAGTACTTC
CASSLASLNEQYF
>.|few|TRBJ2-1|TRBV11-2
TGTGCCAGCAGCTTACCACCCAGGGACCGAATGCGGGTGGAGTACAATGAGCAGTTCTTC
CASSLPPRDRMRVEYNEQFF
>.|many|TRBJ2-5|TRBV28
TGTGCCAGCAGTTTATGGACTGCGAGGGAAAAGACCCAGTACTTC
CASSLWTAREKTQYF
>TRBD1|.|TRBJ1-2|TRBV29-1
TGCAGCGTTGATCAGGGGGCGGCCGGAAGCTATGGCTACACCTTC
CSVDQGAAGSYGYTF
>TRBD1|many|TRBJ2-5|TRBV5-1
TGCGCCAGCAGCGAGGGACAGACAAGAGAGACCCAGTACTTC
CASSEGQTRETQYF
>TRBD2|.|TRBJ2-1|TRBV5-1
TGCGCCAGCAGCTTGGGCCCTAGCGGGAGGCCCCAAGATGAGCAGTTCTTC
CASSLGPSGRPQDEQFF
>TRBD1|many|TRBJ2-1|TRBV20-1
TGCAGTGCTAGAAAGCCCCGGGACAGCGTGAACAATGAGCAGTTCTTC
CSARKPRDSVNNEQFF
>.|many|TRBJ2-2|TRBV30
TGTGCCTGGAGTGGAGGGGTTCAAACCGGGGAGCTGTTTTTT
CAWSGGVQTGELFF
>.|.|TRBJ1-3|TRBV12-3/TRBV12-4
TGTGCCAGCAGTTTTATGGGGTCCGGATATTTT
CASSFMGSGYF
>.|.|TRBJ2-5|TRBV6-7
TGTGCCAGCAGTTACGTCGCTACGGGAGAGGGGGAGACCCAGTACTTC
CASSYVATGEGETQYF
>.|many|TRBJ2-2|TRBV4-1
TGCGCCAGCAGCCAAGTAGGAGAAGTCCTCGGGGAGCTGTTTTTT
CASSQVGEVLGELFF
>TRBD2|many|TRBJ2-3|TRBV12-3/TRBV12-4
TGTGCCAGCACTTCCCTGTGGGGGAGGGCAGATACGCAGTATTTT
CASTSLWGRADTQYF
>.|.|TRBJ1-2|TRBV5-5
TGTGCCAGCAGCTCTACAGGGCCCTTTAACTATGGCTACACCTTC
CASSSTGPFNYGYTF
>.|.|TRBJ2-5|TRBV5-1
TGCGCCAGCAGCTTGGAGGTGGGCAGGGCAAAGACCCAGTACTTC
CASSLEVGRAKTQYF
>.|many|TRBJ1-2|TRBV7-8
TGTGCCAGCAGCTTCCCACCGGGACGCACTAACTATGGCTACACCTTC
CASSFPPGRTNYGYTF
>TRBD2|.|TRBJ2-3|TRBV3-1
TGTGCCAGCAGCGCCCCCCGGACTAGCGGAGTCACAGATACGCAGTATTTT
CASSAPRTSGVTDTQYF
>.|many|TRBJ1-1|TRBV18
TGTGCCAGCTCACCAATATTACAGGGCGAGGGGGCTTTCTTT
CASSPILQGEGAFF
>TRBD2|few|TRBJ2-7|TRBV7-9
TGTGCCAGCAGCTTAAGCGGGGGCCTCCTCTACGAGCAGTACTTC
CASSLSGGLLYEQYF
>TRBD1|.|TRBJ1-3|TRBV7-8
TGTGCCAGCAGCTTACAGGGGGTTTATCGAAACACCATATATTTT
CASSLQGVYRNTIYF
>.|many|TRBJ2-1|TRBV7-9
TGTGCCAGCAGCTCCCAGATGACCGGGACTGGACGTCAGGAGCAGTTCTTC
CASSSQMTGTGRQEQFF
>.|few|TRBJ2-7|TRBV7-2
TGTGCCAGCGGGAAGTCCCCTACTGGGGAGCAGTACTTC
CASGKSPTGEQYF
>TRBD2|.|TRBJ2-2|TRBV18
TGTGCCAGCTCACCGGGGAGTAGCGGGCCCACCGGGGAGCTGTTTTTT
CASSPGSSGPTGELFF
>TRBD2|.|TRBJ2-3|TRBV11-2
TGTGCCAGCCCCGGACTAGCGGGAGGCACAGATACGCAGTATTTT
CASPGLAGGTDTQYF
>.|many|TRBJ1-5|TRBV5-1
TGCGCCAGCAGCTTGGATAGTAGCAATCAGCCCCAGCATTTT
CASSLDSSNQPQHF
>.|few|TRBJ2-6|TRBV5-1
TGCGCCAGCAGCCCACAGGGAGGAGGGGCCAACGTCCTGACTTTC
CASSPQGGGANVLTF
>.|many|TRBJ1-5|TRBV6-1
TGTGCCAGCGGGGATAGCAATCAGCCCCAGCATTTT
CASGDSNQPQHF
>.|many|TRBJ1-5|TRBV3-1
TGTGCCAGCAGCCAAGATTCCCAGGGGCATCAGCCCCAGCATTTT
CASSQDSQGHQPQHF
>.|few|TRBJ2-2|TRBV24-1
TGTGCCACCAGTAACCCTAACCCGAACACCGGGGAGCTGTTTTTT
CATSNPNPNTGELFF